Below are 19 T cell receptor beta chains sequenced from a single sample in a study of shared clonotypes between healthy human individuals. Only in-frame clones appear in the TCRdb table, and some are missing; sequencing was by immunoSEQ multiplex PCR. The sample lists a few hundred thousand clones, approximately 70% occurring once. Material: memory CD4+ T cells sorted from blood. Described subset: CD45RA-negative fraction. These receptors were collected from a man aged 25-45 years in good health.

This clone has only one observation. The sample holds other DNA sequences that translate to the same CDR3. V gene TRBV6-1 combines with J gene TRBJ1-3; D is possibly TRBD1 (5 bases). The CDR3 contains 13 residues. From germline, CDR1 is MNHNS and CDR2 SASEGT. The germline V and J ends were trimmed by 6 bases and 2 bases, with 8 bases remaining between them. The CDR3 DNA reads as TGTGCCAGCAGCGGGACGGCTGGAAACACCATATATTTT. Translation: CASSGTAGNTIYF.

On this clone itself: A read error may account for a junction end that differs from germline. This sample also contains other DNA sequences that code for the same CDR3. This chain connects TRBV7-9 to TRBJ2-7; TRBD2 aligns across 8 bases. CDR1 and CDR2 from the germline V gene are SEHNR and FQNEAQ (reference sequence). CDR3 length: 15 amino acids. The CDR3 sequence: CASSSGGSHSGEQYF. In nucleotides, the CDR3 is TGCGCCAGCAGCAGCGGGGGCTCACACTCGGGCGAGCAGTACTTC.

The gene calls are TRBV30 and TRBJ1-5, with 7 nucleotides matching TRBD1. CDR3 length: 17 amino acids. J lost 0 bases, V lost 3 bases, and 11 bases had no gene match. In germline, CDR1 is GTSNPN, CDR2 SVGIG (reference sequence). In DNA, the CDR3 is TGTGCCTGGAGCTACAAATCCGGACAGGATAGCAATCAGCCCCAGCATTTT. As protein: CAWSYKSGQDSNQPQHF.

This clone was counted ten times or more. The chain combines TRBV4-1 with TRBJ2-7; unclear D gene. Per germline, CDR1 MGHRA and CDR2 YSYEKL. Trimming took off 10 bases at V and 3 bases at J, with 13 bases between the two ends. This CDR3 has 12 residues. CDR3 amino acids: CATGRWGYEQYF. DNA of the CDR3: TGCGCCACCGGGCGGTGGGGCTACGAGCAGTACTTC.

The chain joins TRBV5-4 to TRBJ1-5, with a tentative D call TRBD1 (6 bases). The CDR3 consists of 14 residues. Germline V CDR1 and CDR2: SGHNT, YYREEE (reference sequence). V lost 0 bases and J 2 bases, leaving 6 bases between the germline ends. CDR3: CASSLAGGNQPQHF. CDR3 sequence (DNA): TGTGCCAGCAGCTTGGCAGGGGGCAATCAGCCCCAGCATTTT. Combining the CDR3 with reference TRBV5-4 and TRBJ1-5 gives the whole variable domain ETGVTQSPTHLIKTRGQQVTLRCSSQSGHNTVSWYQQALGQGPQFIFQYYREEENGRGNFPPRFSGLQFPNYSSELNVNALELDDSALYLCASSLAGGNQPQHFGDGTRLSIL.

The V gene is TRBV5-1, the J gene TRBJ1-2; D is unresolved. Germline V gene data show CDR1 as SGHRS and CDR2 as YFSETQ. The CDR3 runs to 13 residues. The V end was cut by 0 bases, the J end by 8 bases, with 11 bases between. The CDR3 DNA sequence: TGCGCCAGCAGCTTGGAAACCCGGGCCGGCTACACCTTC. It codes for CASSLETRAGYTF.

J is TRBJ2-2 and V is TRBV30; the D gene is possibly TRBD1 (6 bases). This CDR3 contains 15 residues. Germline loops: CDR1 GTSNPN, CDR2 SVGIG (reference sequence). Trimming took 0 bases from V and 6 from J, leaving 14 bases between them. The CDR3 nucleotides read TGTGCCTGGAGTGTAGGGAATAACAGGGCCGGGGAGCTGTTTTTT. It is translated as CAWSVGNNRAGELFF.

The chain is built from TRBV6-1 and TRBJ1-5; D is possibly TRBD1 (6 bases). V was clipped by 5 bases and J by 6 bases, with 14 bases between them. Germline CDR1 is MNHNS and CDR2 is SASEGT. This CDR3 spans 14 amino acids. In nucleotides, the CDR3 is TGTGCCAGCAGTAACTCGGGGGGGGCTCAGCCCCAGCATTTT. It codes for CASSNSGGAQPQHF.

This rearrangement joins TRBV2 to TRBJ1-5; D may be TRBD1 (6 bases). Germline CDR1 SNHLY, CDR2 FYNNEI. The V gene lost 7 bases and the J gene lost 1 base, with 14 bases spanning the gap. The CDR3 runs to 15 residues. The CDR3 protein is CASTHRAVSNQPQHF. CDR3 coding DNA: TGTGCCAGCACCCACAGGGCGGTAAGCAATCAGCCCCAGCATTTT.

The genes are TRBV19 and TRBJ2-7, with TRBD1 matching over 9 bases. The CDR3 totals 19 residues. CDR1 is LNHDA and CDR2 is SQIVND in the germline V gene (reference sequence). The J segment lost 2 bases and the V segment lost 1 base, leaving 15 bases of the junction unmatched. The CDR3 DNA reads TGTGCCAGTAGTATAGCTGGGGGGACAGGGATACGTTCGACCTACGAGCAGTACTTC. Protein: CASSIAGGTGIRSTYEQYF.

The rearrangement joins TRBV28 to TRBJ1-5; tentatively, D is TRBD1 (6 bases). V was clipped by 3 bases and J by 7 bases, with 13 bases between them. This CDR3 is built from 14 residues. CDR1 and CDR2 (germline): MDHEN, SYDVKM. CDR3 coding DNA: TGTGCCAGCAGTTTGATGGGGGGCGGACAGCCCCAGCATTTT. Residues: CASSLMGGGQPQHF.

The rearrangement uses TRBV7-8 and TRBJ2-7; D gene ambiguous. In germline, CDR1 is SGHVS, CDR2 FQNEAQ. Trimming took 0 bases from V and 3 from J, leaving 9 bases between them. The CDR3 runs to 14 residues. Here the CDR3 reads CASSLAVQSYEQYF. Here the CDR3 DNA reads TGTGCCAGCAGCTTAGCGGTCCAGAGCTACGAGCAGTACTTC.

The chain is built from TRBV27 and TRBJ2-7, with unresolved D. Per germline, CDR1 MNHEY and CDR2 SMNVEV (reference sequence). V lost 6 bases and J 5 bases, leaving 8 bases between the germline ends. The CDR3 length is 11 residues. CDR3 DNA sequence: TGTGCCAGCAGGCTTCTGGACGAGCAGTACTTC. Encoded protein: CASRLLDEQYF.

In its sample, this clone was seen once. The chain recombines TRBV2 with TRBJ1-2; D may be TRBD1 (5 bases). Germline V gene data show CDR1 as SNHLY and CDR2 as FYNNEI. CDR3 size: 13 residues. V lost 4 bases to trimming and J lost 6 bases, with 12 bases between them. The CDR3 DNA reads as TGTGCCAGCAGTGTTGGGGGGAGGGATGGCTACACCTTC. Amino acid sequence: CASSVGGRDGYTF.

The J gene is TRBJ2-3, the V gene TRBV9, with a weak D call TRBD2 (5 bases). This CDR3 has 16 amino acids. Between the trimmed V and J ends, which lost 0 bases and 1 base, there was a span of 12 bases. Germline V CDR1 and CDR2: SGDLS, YYNGEE. DNA for the CDR3: TGTGCCAGCAGCGTAGAGGCGCGGGCGGGCACAGATACGCAGTATTTT. It codes for CASSVEARAGTDTQYF.

This clone was seen ten or more times. The chain links TRBV11-2 to TRBJ1-1; possible D gene TRBD1, 6 bases. The CDR3 has 16 residues. Germline CDR1 reads SGHAT; CDR2 reads FQNNGV. The ends were cut back, 0 bases at V and 2 bases at J, with 13 bases in the middle. The CDR3 is CASSLEWGARNTEAFF. For the CDR3, the DNA is TGTGCCAGCAGCTTAGAATGGGGGGCGAGAAACACTGAAGCTTTCTTT.

The chain combines TRBV6-4 with TRBJ2-1; perhaps TRBD2 as D (6 bases). The germline V gene has CDR1 MRHNA and CDR2 SNTAGT. The CDR3 covers 14 residues. Trimming shortened V by 6 bases and J by 9 bases, and 18 bases separated the two germline ends. The CDR3 region is CASRKEGRVGEQFF. The CDR3 nucleotides read TGTGCCAGCAGGAAGGAGGGCCGGGTCGGTGAGCAGTTCTTC.

The gene calls are TRBV7-9 and TRBJ2-7; 7 nucleotides agree with TRBD2. Per germline, CDR1 SEHNR and CDR2 FQNEAQ (reference sequence). Unmatched junction bases numbered 3, after V lost 1 base and J lost 0 bases. This CDR3 contains 15 residues. CDR3 region: CASSLDGGSSYEQYF. CDR3 DNA: TGTGCCAGCAGCTTAGATGGCGGGAGCTCCTACGAGCAGTACTTC.

The rearrangement uses TRBV11-3 and TRBJ2-1; D is ambiguous. Germline values: CDR1 SGHNT, CDR2 YENEEA. The CDR3 totals 16 residues. V was cut by 4 bases and J by 3 bases, with 16 bases left in between. The CDR3 region is CASSSPNSPGYNEQFF. CDR3 DNA sequence: TGTGCCAGCAGCTCACCGAACTCGCCCGGCTACAATGAGCAGTTCTTC.